This TCR beta chain is from a study of blood T cells in healthy people across ages. Overall study results and limits: The study lacked donor CMV status, which possibly confounded expanded clonotype changes.

Points on this clonotype: What it recognizes is unknown.

The people who gave samples were healthy Caucasians from Russia, aged about 6 to 95. Trimming took 0 bases from V and 7 from J, leaving 10 bases between them. Per the germline V gene, CDR1 is SGDLS and CDR2 is YYNGEE. This CDR3 is 14 amino acids long. With a J-beta primer mix and a sample-barcoded 5' primer, a second PCR ran about 6 to 11 cycles. Each sample yielded at least 2.5 million CDR3-containing paired-end reads. TCRdb reanalysed the 5' RACE reads using MiXCR and keeps one entry per CDR3 protein. Here the sample spans 850,000 to 1,100,000 distinct CDR3 sequences, around two fifths being singletons.

This receptor was taken from a young man in good health. The material sequenced was blood. This rearrangement joins TRBV9 to TRBJ1-4; D not certain. CDR3 nucleotides: TGTGCCAGCAGCGTAGCGTCCCCCACTGAAAAACTGTTTTTT. Protein sequence: CASSVASPTEKLFF.